A selection of T cell receptor beta chains follows, all from one sample in a study of blood T cell repertoires in COVID-19. Some clones are missing from TCRdb's copy, which holds only in-frame ones; the method was immunoSEQ multiplex PCR. The repertoire has some 130,000 clones, less than 90% of them found once; the top ten carry approximately 13%. Material for sequencing was peripheral blood. The receptors here all came from a young woman who had recovered from COVID-19. Each CDR3 is given without its conserved first and last residue. Clone size is shown for a subset of rows, as once, few, many or a class of expanded clone.

v_call	j_call	clone_size	cdr3_aa
TRBV7-9	TRBJ2-3	NA	ASSLVGGLGTDTQY
TRBV19	TRBJ2-3	once	ASSIRDDTDTQY
TRBV6-5	TRBJ1-5	NA	ASRSPKTGEVPQH
TRBV27	TRBJ2-3	NA	ASSFPGDTQY
TRBV27	TRBJ2-1	NA	ASSSGQGRYNEQF
TRBV5-6	TRBJ2-1	NA	ASRGAGAMAGEQF
TRBV10-2	TRBJ2-7	NA	ASSSTGYEQY
TRBV2	TRBJ1-6	NA	AIKRGTTNSPLH
TRBV14	TRBJ1-2	NA	ASSLFSYGYT
TRBV5-1	TRBJ2-5	NA	ASSLGLRETQY
TRBV12-1	TRBJ1-1	NA	ASSLYRDRGPTEAF
TRBV4-1	TRBJ2-7	once	ASSPMMREDSYEQY
TRBV5-6	TRBJ1-5	NA	ASSFQGYQPQH
TRBV9	TRBJ2-2	NA	ASSVVRGITTGELF
TRBV5-1	TRBJ2-2	NA	ASSPPSANTGELF
TRBV19	TRBJ2-5	NA	ASSIPGRIGETQY
TRBV5-4	TRBJ1-2	NA	ASSLFGTDLYGYT
TRBV19	TRBJ1-2	NA	ASSKGLDRGLDGYT
TRBV5-1	TRBJ2-3	NA	ASSPGRGLTDTQY
TRBV19	TRBJ2-1	few	ASSTSGTGEFYNEQF
TRBV6-5	TRBJ2-7	NA	ASTERVLIYEQY
TRBV5-1	TRBJ2-5	NA	ASSLGPETQY
TRBV27	TRBJ2-1	NA	ASSLSSGSSYNEQF
TRBV19	TRBJ1-2	NA	ASTPTQTGVLGYT
TRBV27	TRBJ2-3	NA	ASSLAGGPGDTQY
TRBV5-6	TRBJ2-3	NA	ASSLGPGGPITDTQY
TRBV11-2	TRBJ2-5	NA	ASSLSRALETQY
TRBV12-3/TRBV12-4	TRBJ1-2	NA	ASSPDRGQGYT
TRBV5-1	TRBJ2-1	NA	ASTPLPTGALNEQF
TRBV13	TRBJ1-1	NA	ASSLQEGSYTEAF
TRBV24-1	TRBJ2-3	NA	ATSDLSSSGPDTQY
TRBV5-3	TRBJ1-1	NA	ARGPPRRGLNTEAF
TRBV9	TRBJ1-3	NA	ASSVGTTNGNTIY
TRBV18	TRBJ2-5	once	ASSPPARGGGQETQY
TRBV9	TRBJ2-7	NA	ASSPRTSGSYEQY
TRBV12-3/TRBV12-4	TRBJ2-5	NA	ASSQRESQY
TRBV7-8	TRBJ2-1	NA	ASSLVRAYNEQF